The 21 T cell receptor beta chains presented below share a single source sample, sequenced in a study of regulatory T cells in long-lasting Graves disease (dated by TCRdb to 2020 to 2023). Interpreted using the paper, the time point label stands for: newly diagnosed GD, antithyroid drugs for less than 3 months. For both TCR sequencing and RNA sequencing, RNA was extracted from PBMCs in TRIzol. Libraries came from multiplex PCR. The instrument was an Illumina HiSeq 4000. To build TCR beta libraries, CDR3 regions were amplified by Arm-PCR using iRepertoire HTBI primers. The public sequencing data were trimmed at Q25 with fastp and processed into clonotypes with MiXCR by TCRdb, which kept only in-frame beta chains. Each CDR3 protein gets just one entry, which takes the most common genes and DNA from the rows behind it. The sample table lists about half a million distinct CDR3 sequences, 12% of them with a count of one. The top ten clones comprise approximately 9.6% of the sample.

This same sample was also taken into another study, of T cells in Graves' hyperthyroidism and ophthalmopathy.

This material consisted of peripheral blood mononuclear cells (PBMCs), taken at new diagnosis, from a patient treated with antithyroid drugs. The receptors were gathered from a woman aged 25 to 39 with Graves disease. Donor details come from another sample of the same person, matched by shared clones.

This clonotype was detected a few times. The rearrangement joins TRBV9 to TRBJ2-1, with a weak D call TRBD2 (5 bases). Trimming shortened V by 1 base and J by 0 bases, and 11 bases separated the two germline ends. The CDR3 runs to 16 residues. Germline CDR1 is SGDLS and CDR2 is YYNGEE. The CDR3 spells CASSVRAASSYNEQFF. The CDR3 nucleotides are TGTGCCAGCAGCGTAAGAGCGGCCAGCTCCTACAATGAGCAGTTCTTC.

This clonotype has more than one count but fewer than ten. The chain joins TRBV5-1 to TRBJ2-1; 8 bases agree with TRBD2. V lost 4 bases, J lost 4 bases, and 10 bases stayed unmatched. The CDR3 sequence is 16 residues long. Germline V gene lookup returns CDR1 SGHRS and CDR2 YFSETQ. The CDR3 DNA is TGCGCCAGCAGCCCAACCCCATCGGGGGGGTACAATGAGCAGTTCTTC. This translates into CASSPTPSGGYNEQFF.

The chain links TRBV7-3 to TRBJ1-2; 8 nucleotides agree with TRBD1. This CDR3 comprises 14 residues. Losses at the gene ends were 3 bases for V and 2 bases for J; bases not matched to a gene: 2. Germline-derived CDR1 and CDR2 are SGHTA and FQGTGA. The CDR3 DNA is TGTGCCAGCAGCTTGGACAGGGAAAACTATGGCTACACCTTC. Encoded protein: CASSLDRENYGYTF.

The chain joins TRBV5-5 to TRBJ2-7, with D perhaps matching TRBD2 (5 bases). V lost 4 bases, J lost 2 bases, and 13 bases lay in between. The CDR3 has 14 amino acids. In germline, CDR1 is SGHKS, CDR2 YYEKEE (reference sequence). CDR3 coding DNA: TGTGCCAGCAGCCCTGTGGGGAGACCCTACGAGCAGTACTTC. As protein: CASSPVGRPYEQYF.

The chain uses TRBV15 and TRBJ2-1, with TRBD1 identical over 7 bases. This CDR3 contains 15 residues. The V and J ends lost 4 bases and 4 bases, in that order; junction bases with no gene match: 7. The germline V gene has CDR1 LNHNV and CDR2 YYDKDF (reference sequence). The CDR3 DNA sequence: TGTGCCACCAGCACCCCCCGGACAGGTTACAATGAGCAGTTCTTC. Its translation: CATSTPRTGYNEQFF.

This clonotype was seen many times. The chain is built from TRBV2 and TRBJ2-2; D is unclear. In germline, CDR1 is SNHLY, CDR2 FYNNEI. The CDR3 is 13 residues long. V was pared by 4 bases and J by 5 bases, with 8 bases between. CDR3 sequence (DNA): TGTGCCAGCAGTGTCTCATTAACCGGGGAGCTGTTTTTT. This codes for CASSVSLTGELFF.

The V call is TRBV29-1, the J call TRBJ1-2; a weak D match, TRBD1 (6 bases). In germline, CDR1 is SQVTM, CDR2 ANQGSEA. This CDR3 comprises 14 residues. V dropped 5 bases and J dropped 2 bases, with 15 bases sitting between them. The CDR3 nucleotides are TGCAGCGTTCATAGCGGGGGGCGCAACTATGGCTACACCTTC. This encodes CSVHSGGRNYGYTF.

This clonotype occurred many times. V usage is TRBV7-9 and J usage is TRBJ1-3; unclear D gene. V dropped 1 base and J dropped 0 bases, with 7 bases sitting between them. Germline assignment: CDR1 SEHNR and CDR2 FQNEAQ (reference sequence). The CDR3 is 15 residues long. For the CDR3, the DNA is TGTGCCAGCAGCTTAGGGACCAGCTCTGGAAACACCATATATTTT. The encoded protein is CASSLGTSSGNTIYF. The full variable domain, its missing parts supplied by reference TRBV7-9 and TRBJ1-3, is DTGVSQNPRHKITKRGQNVTFRCDPISEHNRLYWYRQTLGQGPEFLTYFQNEAQLEKSRLLSDRFSAERPKGSFSTLEIQRTEQGDSAMYLCASSLGTSSGNTIYFGEGSWLTVV.

This clonotype has at least ten counts. The genes are TRBV29-1 and TRBJ2-5; the D gene is possibly TRBD1 (5 bases). V shed 1 base and J shed 4 bases, with 13 bases lying between them. Germline V CDR1 and CDR2: SQVTM, ANQGSEA. The CDR3 is 14 amino acids. In nucleotides, the CDR3 is TGCAGCGTTGAAGGGGGCGAAGTTTTAGAGACCCAGTACTTC. It specifies CSVEGGEVLETQYF.

This chain links TRBV19 with TRBJ1-1; 8 bases are a match to TRBD1. Trimming cost V 7 bases and J 0 bases; bases outside gene matches: 1. The CDR3 contains 13 residues. Germline CDR1 is LNHDA and CDR2 is SQIVND (reference sequence). The CDR3 spells CASTGGLNTEAFF. CDR3 sequence (DNA): TGTGCCAGTACAGGGGGCTTGAACACTGAAGCTTTCTTT.

Many counts were recorded for this clonotype. V is TRBV6-1 and J is TRBJ1-6, with D maybe TRBD1 (6 bases). Germline V gene lookup returns CDR1 MNHNS and CDR2 SASEGT. The CDR3 contains 15 residues. V gave up 6 bases and J gave up 8 bases, with 17 bases separating them. The CDR3 protein is CASRRQVDKYSPLHF. The CDR3 region has the DNA TGTGCCAGCAGGCGACAGGTGGACAAATATTCACCCCTCCACTTT.

Many counts were recorded for this clonotype. The V call is TRBV19, the J call TRBJ2-7, with TRBD1 matching 7 bases. This CDR3 is built from 14 residues. CDR1 and CDR2 (germline): LNHDA, SQIVND (reference sequence). The trim removed 6 bases at V and 5 bases at J, leaving 10 bases unmatched. The CDR3 DNA reads TGTGCCAGTAGAAAAGACAGGGATAACCACGAGCAGTACTTC. As protein: CASRKDRDNHEQYF.

This clonotype was counted many times. The chain has TRBV19 and TRBJ2-1; 8 bases are shared with TRBD2. From germline, CDR1 is LNHDA and CDR2 SQIVND (reference sequence). The CDR3 consists of 15 residues. The V segment lost 5 bases and the J segment 7 bases; nucleotides outside the gene matches: 10. CDR3 residues: CASSLPGRANNEQFF. The CDR3 DNA follows: TGTGCCAGTAGTCTTCCCGGGAGGGCCAATAATGAGCAGTTCTTC.

Ten or more counts support this clonotype. The rearrangement links TRBV28 to TRBJ2-7, with a weak D call TRBD1 (6 bases). There are 14 residues in the CDR3. Trimming stripped 1 base from V and 4 bases from J, with 11 bases between. Germline CDR1 and CDR2: MDHEN and SYDVKM. The CDR3 protein is CASSLFTGFYEQYF. The CDR3 bases are TGTGCCAGCAGTTTATTCACAGGGTTTTACGAGCAGTACTTC. Looking up the rest from reference TRBV28 and TRBJ2-7 gives the full variable domain: DVKVTQSSRYLVKRTGEKVFLECVQDMDHENMFWYRQDPGLGLRLIYFSYDVKMKEKGDIPEGYSVSREKKERFSLILESASTNQTSMYLCASSLFTGFYEQYFGPGTRLTVT.

This clonotype was found many times. The chain uses TRBV12-3 or TRBV12-4 and TRBJ1-1; D is uncertain. The CDR3 is 12 amino acids. V lost 11 bases and J 3 bases, leaving 13 bases between the germline ends. The CDR3 DNA reads TGTGCCGCACGGAGTGGGGACACTGAAGCTTTCTTT. It encodes CAARSGDTEAFF.

This clonotype occurred a few times. V is TRBV28 and J is TRBJ2-7; 8 nucleotides align to TRBD2. V dropped 5 bases and J dropped 5; count of bases not matched to a gene: 8. Germline V gene sequence: CDR1 MDHEN, CDR2 SYDVKM. The CDR3 is 14 amino acids. The CDR3 region is CASSIAGPSDEQYF. DNA for the CDR3: TGTGCCAGCAGTATAGCGGGACCCTCTGACGAGCAGTACTTC.

This clonotype was picked up many times. The chain employs TRBV11-3 and TRBJ2-5; possible D gene TRBD2, 7 bases. V gave up 5 bases and J gave up 4 bases, with 23 bases separating them. This CDR3 is 17 amino acids long. Germline values: CDR1 SGHNT, CDR2 YENEEA. CDR3 bases: TGTGCCAGCAGCCCAGGGAGGGGGGCAGGGTCAGGAGAGACCCAGTACTTC. This encodes CASSPGRGAGSGETQYF.

There are a few counts of this clonotype. One end of the junction is discordant with germline, which a read error may explain. This chain links TRBV15 with TRBJ2-1, with 8 bases that match TRBD1. This CDR3 contains 16 residues. Germline V gives CDR1 LNHNV, CDR2 YYDKDF (reference sequence). Written as DNA, the CDR3 is TGTGCCGCCAGCAGAGGAGTCGGACAGGGAGAGAATGAGCAGTTCTTC. The encoded protein is CAASRGVGQGENEQFF.

This clonotype has at least ten counts. The V gene is TRBV24-1, the J gene TRBJ1-4; tentative D call: TRBD1 (5 bases). The ends were cut back, 9 bases at V and 7 bases at J, with 8 bases in the middle. Germline assignment: CDR1 KGHDR and CDR2 SFDVKD. The CDR3 is 11 amino acids. In DNA, the CDR3 is TGTGCCACCGGGCAGGGTGAAAAACTGTTTTTT. This codes for CATGQGEKLFF.

This clonotype was recorded at least ten times. This rearrangement joins TRBV6-2 or TRBV6-3 to TRBJ2-2; D unclear. Trimming took 6 bases from V and 6 from J, leaving 8 bases between them. The CDR3 contains 12 residues. Per the germline V gene, CDR1 is MNHEY and CDR2 is SVGEGT. CDR3 sequence reads: CASRDLPGELFF. CDR3 nucleotide sequence: TGTGCCAGCAGGGATCTCCCCGGGGAGCTGTTTTTT.

This clonotype was recorded at least ten times. The chain uses TRBV19 and TRBJ1-4; possible D gene TRBD1, 5 bases. The CDR3 extends over 18 amino acids. CDR1 LNHDA and CDR2 SQIVND come from the germline V gene (reference sequence). V was cut by 0 bases and J by 2 bases, with 16 bases left in between. As DNA, the CDR3 is TGTGCCAGTAGTATAGATTTAGGAACAGGCCTCACTAATGAAAAACTGTTTTTT. Its protein product is CASSIDLGTGLTNEKLFF.